This TCR beta chain was retrieved from a study of blood T cells in healthy people across ages. Study-wide points: Compared with aged donors, long-lived donors showed fewer expanded clones, suggesting selection. The diversity estimates, figures obtained from one million T cells, were considered underestimates. Nothing was known about donor CMV status, and this possibly confounded expanded clonotype changes.

This clonotype was seen ten or more times. The target antigen is unknown. V was clipped by 7 bases and J by 10 bases, with 14 bases between them. From germline, CDR1 is MRHNA and CDR2 SNTAGT. The CDR3 contains 13 residues. Primers used in a second PCR of roughly 6 to 12 cycles were a sample-barcoded 5' primer and a J-beta primer mix. TCRdb reprocessed the 5' RACE reads via MiXCR and lists one record per CDR3 protein. The sample includes about 650,000 distinct CDR3 sequences, about 51% of them seen just once. The gene calls are TRBV6-4 and TRBJ1-6; D ambiguous. The sequence was collected from a woman of 80 years or more in good health. The sample comprised blood. The CDR3 is CASNDPGRSPLHF. As DNA, the CDR3 is TGTGCCAGCAACGACCCCGGGCGGTCACCCCTCCACTTT.